A single sample gave rise to the 5 T cell receptor beta chains below, sequenced in a study of cytomegalovirus exposure and HLA in healthy donors. A multiplex PCR was run with 60 Vbeta primers and 13 Jbeta primers. Sequencing used immunoSEQ multiplex PCR; TCRdb keeps in-frame clones, though not all of them. The sample has around 140,000 clones; more than 70% are singletons. Source material: PBMCs. Every receptor here comes from a man aged 35-49 years in good health and CMV-seronegative.

The V and J genes are TRBV7-2 and TRBJ1-5; D unclear. Germline values: CDR1 SGHTA, CDR2 FQGNSA. Trimming took 0 bases from V and 5 from J, leaving 5 bases between them. This CDR3 comprises 13 residues. The CDR3 nucleotides are TGTGCCAGCAGCTTAGCCGGGGATCAGCCCCAGCATTTT. Amino acids: CASSLAGDQPQHF.

The CDR3: CASSLEPLGGSRQASTDTQYF. The CDR3 region has the DNA TGCGCCAGCAGCTTGGAACCCCTTGGAGGGTCCAGACAAGCTAGCACAGATACGCAGTATTTT. V gene TRBV5-1 combines with J gene TRBJ2-3, with a tentative D call TRBD2 (6 bases). The germline V gene has CDR1 SGHRS and CDR2 YFSETQ. The CDR3 runs 21 residues. The V and J ends lost 0 bases and 0 bases respectively, with 26 bases between them.

The chain joins TRBV5-1 to TRBJ2-5, with 10 nucleotides matching TRBD1. The CDR3 has 19 residues. The germline CDR1 and CDR2 sequences are SGHRS and YFSETQ. V lost 4 bases, J lost 3 bases, and 18 bases stayed unmatched. This CDR3 is CASSRQGLQGQGRKETQYF. Written as DNA, the CDR3 is TGCGCCAGCAGCCGCCAAGGTCTCCAGGGACAGGGGCGTAAAGAGACCCAGTACTTC.

This chain connects TRBV5-1 to TRBJ1-5, with D unresolved. Between the trimmed V and J ends, which lost 4 bases and 4 bases, there was a span of 12 bases. The germline V gene encodes CDR1 SGHRS and CDR2 YFSETQ. The CDR3 runs 14 residues. The CDR3 nucleotides read TGCGCCAGCAGCACCGGGTCGCCGAATCAGCCCCAGCATTTT. The encoded protein is CASSTGSPNQPQHF.

The chain employs TRBV6-1 and TRBJ2-5, with D unresolved. V lost 0 bases and J lost 1, with 12 bases in between. The germline gives CDR1 MNHNS, CDR2 SASEGT. CDR3 length: 16 amino acids. The CDR3 spells CASSEAQWAIQETQYF. As DNA, the CDR3 is TGTGCCAGCAGTGAAGCGCAATGGGCTATCCAAGAGACCCAGTACTTC.